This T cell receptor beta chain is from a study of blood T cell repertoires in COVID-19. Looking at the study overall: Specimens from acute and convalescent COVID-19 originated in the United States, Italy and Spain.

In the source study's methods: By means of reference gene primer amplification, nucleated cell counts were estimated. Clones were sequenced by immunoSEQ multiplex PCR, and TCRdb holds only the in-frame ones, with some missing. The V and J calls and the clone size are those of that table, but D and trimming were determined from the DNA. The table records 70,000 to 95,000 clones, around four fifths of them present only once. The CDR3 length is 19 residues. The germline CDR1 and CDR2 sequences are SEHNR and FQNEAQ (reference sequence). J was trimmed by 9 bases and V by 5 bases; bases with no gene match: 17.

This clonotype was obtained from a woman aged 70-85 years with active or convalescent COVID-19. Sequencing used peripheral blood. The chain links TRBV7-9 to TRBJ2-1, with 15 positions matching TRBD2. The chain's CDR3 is CASSLSGLAGGHLFGEQFF. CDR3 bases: TGTGCCAGCAGCCTCTCGGGACTAGCGGGGGGCCACTTGTTCGGTGAGCAGTTCTTC.